The rows below give T cell receptor beta chains drawn from one sample of a study of monozygotic twins with inflammatory bowel disease. After re-calling the 5' RACE reads, TCRdb lists one entry per CDR3 protein, DNA absent. This listing includes 200,000 to 250,000 distinct CDR3 sequences. Material: blood. Receptor source: a human donor with ulcerative colitis or Crohn's disease, or a healthy co-twin of an affected twin (not recorded which). Both conserved end residues are part of each CDR3.

cdr3_aa: CASSPGLTNKKLFF
v_call: TRBV11-2
j_call: TRBJ1-4

cdr3_aa: CSARVFFWGSTDTQYF
v_call: TRBV20-1
j_call: TRBJ2-3

cdr3_aa: CASSLRGGLNEQFF
v_call: TRBV7-3
j_call: TRBJ2-1

cdr3_aa: CASRPQTGEKHEQYF
v_call: TRBV27
j_call: TRBJ2-7

cdr3_aa: CATSGGITEAFF
v_call: TRBV12-3/TRBV12-4
j_call: TRBJ1-1

cdr3_aa: CASSQGQGVETQYF
v_call: TRBV7-8
j_call: TRBJ2-5

cdr3_aa: CASSRRDNTEAFF
v_call: TRBV7-9
j_call: TRBJ1-1

cdr3_aa: CASSATGSPTYTEAFF
v_call: TRBV2
j_call: TRBJ1-1

cdr3_aa: CASSLESGFNEKLFF
v_call: TRBV7-6
j_call: TRBJ1-4

cdr3_aa: CATSRGGTREPGELFF
v_call: TRBV15
j_call: TRBJ2-2

cdr3_aa: CASSLGSISNTGELFF
v_call: TRBV5-6
j_call: TRBJ2-2

cdr3_aa: CASSPASGINEQFF
v_call: TRBV6-2/TRBV6-3
j_call: TRBJ2-1

cdr3_aa: CASRGPRDYNEQFF
v_call: TRBV27
j_call: TRBJ2-1

cdr3_aa: CASSTAGTGFPNEKGFF
v_call: TRBV5-1
j_call: TRBJ1-4

cdr3_aa: CAISEKTSYGYTF
v_call: TRBV10-3
j_call: TRBJ1-2

cdr3_aa: CASSQSGSGGGTDTQYF
v_call: TRBV3-1
j_call: TRBJ2-3

cdr3_aa: CASSFFGDEAFF
v_call: TRBV12-3/TRBV12-4
j_call: TRBJ1-1

cdr3_aa: CASSQTLASPETQYF
v_call: TRBV7-8
j_call: TRBJ2-5

cdr3_aa: CSVLDRAGKLFF
v_call: TRBV29-1
j_call: TRBJ1-4

cdr3_aa: CASSSDSINQPQHF
v_call: TRBV12-3/TRBV12-4
j_call: TRBJ1-5

cdr3_aa: CASRDFNEQYF
v_call: TRBV27
j_call: TRBJ2-7

cdr3_aa: CSAGASSYNEQFF
v_call: TRBV20-1
j_call: TRBJ2-1

cdr3_aa: CASSLGASGGLWEQYF
v_call: TRBV5-1
j_call: TRBJ2-7

cdr3_aa: CASSLERSNEAFF
v_call: TRBV5-6
j_call: TRBJ1-1

cdr3_aa: CSFRGSSSGGENEQFF
v_call: TRBV29-1
j_call: TRBJ2-1

cdr3_aa: CASSWDRGSLYEQYF
v_call: TRBV5-6
j_call: TRBJ2-7

cdr3_aa: CASSPSTSGGSYNEQFF
v_call: TRBV18
j_call: TRBJ2-1

cdr3_aa: CASSYSATRNEAFF
v_call: TRBV6-5
j_call: TRBJ1-1

cdr3_aa: CASSQGSPDNQPQHF
v_call: TRBV28
j_call: TRBJ1-5

cdr3_aa: CASSLTYGSLNTEAFF
v_call: TRBV5-1
j_call: TRBJ1-1

cdr3_aa: CASSSTPTGPTEAFF
v_call: TRBV7-9
j_call: TRBJ1-1

cdr3_aa: CSARTTSGFYEQYF
v_call: TRBV20-1
j_call: TRBJ2-7

cdr3_aa: CASSSTEDANTGELFF
v_call: TRBV11-3
j_call: TRBJ2-2

cdr3_aa: CSAADYGNTIYF
v_call: TRBV20-1
j_call: TRBJ1-3

cdr3_aa: CSVIPGTSVHEQYF
v_call: TRBV20-1
j_call: TRBJ2-7

cdr3_aa: CASRTGLAGSYEQYF
v_call: TRBV28
j_call: TRBJ2-7

cdr3_aa: CASSIGLAGTQETQYF
v_call: TRBV3-1
j_call: TRBJ2-5

cdr3_aa: CASSGGFSNEKLFF
v_call: TRBV6-1
j_call: TRBJ1-4

cdr3_aa: CASSQGELAGGSSYEQYF
v_call: TRBV4-1
j_call: TRBJ2-7

cdr3_aa: CASSQDGTAGGNTIYF
v_call: TRBV4-2
j_call: TRBJ1-3

cdr3_aa: CSASGTRALGYTF
v_call: TRBV20-1
j_call: TRBJ1-2

cdr3_aa: CSVEGRVQETQYF
v_call: TRBV29-1
j_call: TRBJ2-5

cdr3_aa: CASSPLRGRWGNQPQHF
v_call: TRBV3-1
j_call: TRBJ1-5

cdr3_aa: CAWSVPGLGYTF
v_call: TRBV30
j_call: TRBJ1-2

cdr3_aa: CSASTSGGVNEQFF
v_call: TRBV20-1
j_call: TRBJ2-1

cdr3_aa: CASSLDLGYSPLHF
v_call: TRBV7-8
j_call: TRBJ1-6

cdr3_aa: CASSLGAGQEPNEQFF
v_call: TRBV5-4
j_call: TRBJ2-1

cdr3_aa: CASSTGFQQGWHTEAFF
v_call: TRBV11-2
j_call: TRBJ1-1

cdr3_aa: CASSQVGRQVQTEAFF
v_call: TRBV4-1
j_call: TRBJ1-1

cdr3_aa: CASSEGWGTGYSPLHF
v_call: TRBV7-2
j_call: TRBJ1-6

cdr3_aa: CASMTGLSGANVLTF
v_call: TRBV2
j_call: TRBJ2-6

cdr3_aa: CASRGVGANEQFF
v_call: TRBV27
j_call: TRBJ2-1